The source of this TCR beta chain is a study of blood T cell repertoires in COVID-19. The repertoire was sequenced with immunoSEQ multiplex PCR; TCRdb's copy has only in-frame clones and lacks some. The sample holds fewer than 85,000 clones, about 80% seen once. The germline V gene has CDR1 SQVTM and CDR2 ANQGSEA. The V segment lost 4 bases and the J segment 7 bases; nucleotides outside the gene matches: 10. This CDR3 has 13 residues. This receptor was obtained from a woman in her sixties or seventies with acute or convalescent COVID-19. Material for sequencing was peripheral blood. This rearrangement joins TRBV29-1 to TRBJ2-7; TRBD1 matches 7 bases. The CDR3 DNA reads TGCAGCGTTGCTACGACAGGGTCGGGTGAGCAGTACTTC. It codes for CSVATTGSGEQYF.